One sample yielded the 14 T cell receptor beta chains listed below, sequenced in a study of identical twins. TCRdb re-called the 5' RACE reads with MiXCR, one entry per CDR3 protein. The sample has fewer than 900,000 distinct CDR3 sequences, 21% seen once. The sample also formed part of further work on T cells expressing NK-cell markers.

The sample consisted of PBMCs. Source of these receptors: a woman under 30 in good health.

This clonotype was picked up a small number of times. V is TRBV6-6 and J is TRBJ1-5, with no clear D. The germline V and J ends were trimmed by 6 bases and 4 bases, with 10 bases remaining between them. The CDR3 is 13 amino acids. Germline V lookup: CDR1 MNHNY, CDR2 SVGAGI (reference sequence). Here the CDR3 reads CASSPAANQPQHF. The DNA of the CDR3 is TGTGCCAGCAGCCCGGCAGCTAATCAGCCCCAGCATTTT.

There are a few counts of this clonotype. This chain uses TRBV18 with TRBJ2-7; D is undetermined. The CDR3 totals 14 residues. Per germline, CDR1 KGHSH and CDR2 LQKENI. Trimming took off 2 bases at V and 2 bases at J, with 10 bases between the two ends. CDR3 nucleotides: TGTGCCAGCTCACCAACATCGAACACCTACGAGCAGTACTTC. Translated: CASSPTSNTYEQYF.

This clonotype was counted only a few times. This chain connects TRBV9 to TRBJ2-3; 16 bases align to TRBD2. This CDR3 region has 16 residues. The germline gives CDR1 SGDLS, CDR2 YYNGEE. The ends lost 4 bases at V and 5 bases at J; junction bases unmatched: 4. The CDR3 region is CASSPGTSGREDTQYF. For the CDR3, the DNA is TGTGCCAGCAGCCCCGGGACTAGCGGGAGGGAAGATACGCAGTATTTT.

V gene TRBV12-3 or TRBV12-4 combines with J gene TRBJ1-1; 7 bases fit TRBD1. This CDR3 region has 12 residues. The V and J ends lost 6 bases and 7 bases, in that order; junction bases with no gene match: 5. CDR3 sequence (DNA): TGTGCCAGCAGCTTGGGGACAGTTGAAGCTTTCTTT. Translating it yields CASSLGTVEAFF.

Written as DNA, the CDR3 is TGTGCCAGCGGGGCCTTCGGGACCCAGTACTTC. Protein product: CASGAFGTQYF. This chain links TRBV6-2 or TRBV6-3 with TRBJ2-5, with D possibly matching TRBD1 (5 bases). V lost 8 bases and J 7 bases, leaving 11 bases between the germline ends. Looked up from germline, CDR1 is MNHEY and CDR2 is SVGEGT. CDR3 length equals 11 residues.

The rearrangement uses TRBV4-2 and TRBJ2-7, with no clear D. Germline V gene sequence: CDR1 LGHNA, CDR2 YNFKEQ. Between the trimmed V and J ends, which lost 1 base and 3 bases, there was a span of 10 bases. The CDR3 is 14 residues long. As DNA, the CDR3 is TGTGCCAGCAGCCAAGGGCTGCTTCTCTACGAGCAGTACTTC. This sequence encodes CASSQGLLLYEQYF.

This clonotype turned up a few times. The gene calls are TRBV20-1 and TRBJ2-4, with D perhaps TRBD1 (7 bases). Trimming took off 0 bases at V and 5 bases at J, with 11 bases between the two ends. The germline V gene encodes CDR1 DFQATT and CDR2 SNEGSKA (reference sequence). This CDR3 is built from 14 residues. CDR3 bases: TGCAGTGCTAGAGATTCCAGGGGGGAAAACATTCAGTACTTC. Protein product: CSARDSRGENIQYF.

The gene calls are TRBV20-1 and TRBJ1-1; no clear D. Trimming took off 3 bases at V and 3 bases at J, with 8 bases between the two ends. This CDR3 spans 12 amino acids. CDR1 is DFQATT, CDR2 SNEGSKA, per germline (reference sequence). The CDR3 coding sequence is TGCAGTGCTAGGTTGGGCTACACTGAAGCTTTCTTT. Its protein is CSARLGYTEAFF.

The rearrangement joins TRBV11-2 to TRBJ1-2; perhaps TRBD1 as D (6 bases). V was clipped by 0 bases and J by 6 bases, with 11 bases between them. The CDR3 loop spans 14 amino acids. CDR1 and CDR2 from the germline V gene are SGHAT and FQNNGV. The CDR3 bases are TGTGCCAGCAGCTTAGAGGGGGCGGGGGATGGCTACACCTTC. Protein: CASSLEGAGDGYTF.

The V and J genes are TRBV20-1 and TRBJ2-3; 8 bases match TRBD2. The germline CDR1 and CDR2 sequences are DFQATT and SNEGSKA (reference sequence). After removal of 6 bases from V and 0 bases from J, the junction contained 5 bases not matched to a gene. This CDR3 region has 14 residues. For the CDR3, the DNA is TGCAGTGCCGTAAGCGGGGGAAGCACAGATACGCAGTATTTT. Its protein is CSAVSGGSTDTQYF.

This clonotype was counted a few times. The chain has TRBV7-9 and TRBJ2-7; D uncertain. Germline V lookup: CDR1 SEHNR, CDR2 FQNEAQ (reference sequence). The CDR3 is made up of 15 amino acids. Trimming removed 2 bases from V and 0 bases from J, with 11 bases in between. The chain's CDR3 is CASSLIGVTSYEQYF. CDR3 DNA: TGTGCCAGCAGCTTAATAGGCGTGACCTCCTACGAGCAGTACTTC.

This clonotype came up many times. V is TRBV12-3 or TRBV12-4 and J is TRBJ2-3; D assignment may be TRBD1 or TRBD2 (5 bases each). The CDR3 spans 14 residues. The ends were cut back, 6 bases at V and 1 base at J, with 11 bases in the middle. The CDR3 nucleotides read TGTGCCAGCAGCCCTGGGACCCGCACAGATACGCAGTATTTT. It specifies CASSPGTRTDTQYF.

This clonotype came up many times. This chain joins TRBV20-1 and TRBJ2-3; 10 nucleotides align to TRBD2. The CDR3 has 13 amino acids. From germline, CDR1 is DFQATT and CDR2 SNEGSKA (reference sequence). CDR3 coding DNA: TGCAGCGGCGGACTAGCGGGCACAGATACGCAGTATTTT. It translates to CSGGLAGTDTQYF.

The chain has TRBV5-6 and TRBJ2-7; no clear D gene. There are 14 residues in the CDR3. Germline V gene data show CDR1 as SGHDT and CDR2 as YYEEEE. Trimming took off 3 bases at V and 7 bases at J, with 17 bases between the two ends. CDR3 DNA sequence: TGTGCCAGCAGCTCAATTGGTTCTAGTAAAGAGCAGTACTTC. This gives the protein CASSSIGSSKEQYF.